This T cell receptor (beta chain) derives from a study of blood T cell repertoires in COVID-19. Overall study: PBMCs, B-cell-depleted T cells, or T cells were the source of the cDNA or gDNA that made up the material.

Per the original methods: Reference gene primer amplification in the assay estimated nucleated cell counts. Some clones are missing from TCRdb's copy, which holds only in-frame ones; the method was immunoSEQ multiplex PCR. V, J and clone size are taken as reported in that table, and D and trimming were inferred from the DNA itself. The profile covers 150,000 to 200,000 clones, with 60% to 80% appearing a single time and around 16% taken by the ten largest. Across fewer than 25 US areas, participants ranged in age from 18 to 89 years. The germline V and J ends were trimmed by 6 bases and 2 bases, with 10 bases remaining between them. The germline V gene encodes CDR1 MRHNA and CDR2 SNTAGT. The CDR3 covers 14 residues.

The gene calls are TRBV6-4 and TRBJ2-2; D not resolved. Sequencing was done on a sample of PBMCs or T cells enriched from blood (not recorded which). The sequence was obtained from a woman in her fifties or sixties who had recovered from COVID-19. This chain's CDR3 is CASSSGVNTGELFF. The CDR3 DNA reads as TGTGCCAGCAGCTCCGGAGTCAACACCGGGGAGCTGTTTTTT.